The 13 T cell receptor beta chains reported below all come from one sample, sequenced in a study of T cell repertoires in cytomegalovirus infection. In TCRdb, the reads were re-called with MiXCR into one record per CDR3 protein. The table includes roughly 600,000 distinct CDR3 sequences, 20% to 25% detected once. Sequencing was carried out using CD8+ T cells from PBMCs. These receptors all come from a human donor in good health (CMV status not recorded). Some clones in this sample may be carry-over from other donors' samples.

The CDR3, as DNA: TGTGCCAGCAGTCCCAACGGGCGGTGGGAGCAGTACGTC. Its translation is CASSPNGRWEQYV. V usage is TRBV28 and J usage is TRBJ2-7; no clear D. Germline CDR1 reads MDHEN; CDR2 reads SYDVKM. Trimming took off 5 bases at V and 7 bases at J, with 15 bases between the two ends. The CDR3 is made up of 13 amino acids.

J is TRBJ2-7 and V is TRBV20-1; D perhaps matches TRBD1 (5 bases). The CDR3 has 13 amino acids. The germline V gene has CDR1 DFQATT and CDR2 SNEGSKA (reference sequence). V gave up 1 base and J gave up 3 bases, with 10 bases separating them. Written as DNA, the CDR3 is TGCAGTGCTAGAGTCGACAGCCTCTACGAGCAGTACTTC. Its protein is CSARVDSLYEQYF.

This clonotype has just a few counts. The V gene is TRBV15, the J gene TRBJ1-6; D perhaps matches TRBD1 (5 bases). Germline lookup yields CDR1 LNHNV and CDR2 YYDKDF (reference sequence). CDR3 size: 17 residues. V dropped 3 bases and J dropped 5 bases, with 17 bases sitting between them. The CDR3 DNA follows: TGTGCCACCAGCAGCGTTGGGACGGGGCCCGATAATTCACCCCTCCACTTT. This translates into CATSSVGTGPDNSPLHF.

This clonotype was found a few times. V gene TRBV2 combines with J gene TRBJ1-2, with D perhaps matching TRBD1 (5 bases). The CDR3 loop spans 13 amino acids. Trimming took off 7 bases at V and 0 bases at J, with 9 bases between the two ends. Germline V gives CDR1 SNHLY, CDR2 FYNNEI. The chain's CDR3 is CASIEGANYGYTF. The CDR3 bases are TGTGCCAGCATCGAAGGGGCTAACTATGGCTACACCTTC.

This clonotype was observed a handful of times. V gene TRBV5-1 combines with J gene TRBJ2-3; D is unresolved. V was pared by 4 bases and J by 0 bases, with 6 bases between. Germline CDR1 reads SGHRS; CDR2 reads YFSETQ. This CDR3 has 13 amino acids. In nucleotides, the CDR3 is TGCGCCAGCAGCGACGACAGCACAGATACGCAGTATTTT. It codes for CASSDDSTDTQYF.

This clonotype was seen many times. The chain couples TRBV7-8 to TRBJ2-2; 7 bases are a match to TRBD1. The germline V gene encodes CDR1 SGHVS and CDR2 FQNEAQ. The V gene end was trimmed by 6 bases and the J gene end by 6 bases; junction bases not matched to a gene: 13. The CDR3 length is 16 residues. CDR3 coding DNA: TGTGCCAGCAGAGATAGGGGGCTAGCAACGGCCGGGGAGCTGTTTTTT. Amino acids: CASRDRGLATAGELFF. Drawing the rest from reference TRBV7-8 and TRBJ2-2, the complete variable domain is GAGVSQSPRYKVAKRGQDVALRCDPISGHVSLFWYQQALGQGPEFLTYFQNEAQLDKSGLPSDRFFAERPEGSVSTLKIQRTQQEDSAVYLCASRDRGLATAGELFFGEGSRLTVL.

This clonotype was counted ten times or more. The genes are TRBV7-9 and TRBJ2-6, with a weak D call TRBD1 (6 bases). The length of the CDR3 is 16 residues. Germline lookup yields CDR1 SEHNR and CDR2 FQNEAQ (reference sequence). The V end lost 5 bases, the J end lost 0 bases, and 11 bases lay between the germline ends. DNA of the CDR3: TGTGCCAGCAGCGAAAACAGGGACTCTGGGGCCAACGTCCTGACTTTC. Translating it yields CASSENRDSGANVLTF.

At least ten counts were recorded for this clonotype. J is TRBJ1-1 and V is TRBV6-2 or TRBV6-3; D not certain. The CDR3 consists of 12 residues. Germline V gene lookup returns CDR1 MNHEY and CDR2 SVGEGT. V was pared by 5 bases and J by 4 bases, with 8 bases between. CDR3 sequence: CASSREGTEAFF. Here the CDR3 DNA reads TGTGCCAGCAGTAGGGAGGGCACTGAAGCTTTCTTT.

This clonotype was seen more than once but under ten times. The chain employs TRBV6-1 and TRBJ2-2, with D possibly being TRBD1 or TRBD2 (5 bases each). Germline CDR1 reads MNHNS; CDR2 reads SASEGT. Trimming took 8 bases from V and 3 from J, leaving 19 bases between them. This CDR3 comprises 16 residues. CDR3 sequence reads: CASFPRQGRHTGELFF. CDR3 in DNA: TGTGCCAGCTTTCCTCGGCAGGGACGCCACACCGGGGAGCTGTTTTTT.

The CDR3 DNA reads TGTGCCAGCAGTCCCTCAGGGGCGCCAGACCTCGGCGGGGAGCTGTTTTTT. This translates into CASSPSGAPDLGGELFF. The chain has TRBV28 and TRBJ2-2, with D perhaps TRBD1 (6 bases). Trimming stripped 5 bases from V and 7 bases from J, with 23 bases between. The CDR3 runs to 17 residues. The V gene's germline CDR1 is MDHEN and CDR2 SYDVKM.

This clonotype came up a few times. This chain links TRBV5-4 with TRBJ2-1, with 9 bases that match TRBD2. The CDR3 totals 18 residues. Germline V lookup: CDR1 SGHNT, CDR2 YYREEE (reference sequence). After removal of 2 bases from V and 1 base from J, the junction contained 10 bases not matched to a gene. The CDR3 sequence is CASSFSASGVGSYNEQFF. In DNA, the CDR3 is TGTGCCAGCAGCTTTTCGGCTAGCGGGGTTGGTTCCTACAATGAGCAGTTCTTC. The full variable domain, completed using reference TRBV5-4 and TRBJ2-1, is ETGVTQSPTHLIKTRGQQVTLRCSSQSGHNTVSWYQQALGQGPQFIFQYYREEENGRGNFPPRFSGLQFPNYSSELNVNALELDDSALYLCASSFSASGVGSYNEQFFGPGTRLTVL.

On this clonotype: A read error may be the cause here, since a much bigger clone is one base away. The rearrangement joins TRBV7-2 to TRBJ2-1; D not certain. The V gene's germline CDR1 is SGHTA and CDR2 FQGNSA. Deletions cut 3 bases from V and 8 bases from J, with 14 bases between. The CDR3 contains 14 residues. CDR3 protein: CASSFHETKDEQFF. CDR3 coding DNA: TGTGCCAGCAGCTTTCACGAGACAAAGGATGAGCAGTTCTTC.

This clonotype was counted only a few times. The chain combines TRBV28 with TRBJ1-2; D unresolved. Trimming removed 4 bases at V and 3 bases at J, with 21 bases between. The germline V gene has CDR1 MDHEN and CDR2 SYDVKM. The CDR3 contains 17 residues. The CDR3 nucleotides are TGTGCCAGCAGTTCTCCCAGGCGGCCCGCCCGGTACTATGGCTACACCTTC. Encoded protein: CASSSPRRPARYYGYTF.